This record concerns one TCR beta chain sequence. Its antigen remains unidentified. No much larger clone is present one base from it, and per-base qualities are unavailable. Library generation was performed with PCR. Sequencing was performed on an Illumina HiSeq 2500. Unique molecular identifiers were incorporated into TCR beta cDNA libraries to reduce PCR and sequencing biases. Some 500,000 cDNA molecules were obtained per 1 to 10 million input T cells, so each molecule approximated one T cell. The patient libraries were prepared and sequenced using the same protocol as the earlier healthy control dataset. Samples belonging to the same batch were prepared together, multiplexed and sequenced on a shared HiSeq lane. Under the source paper's analysis protocol: MIGEC was used to process the raw barcoded reads, and molecular identifier groups with only a single read were discarded before consensus assembly and CDR3 extraction. Clonotype tables were post-analysed with VDJtools, normalizing diversity by down-sampling all datasets to the smallest sample size. In repertoire overlap clustering, CDR3 amino acid sequences, but not nucleotide sequences, were matched to correct batch-related cross-sample contamination. TCRdb reprocessed the public reads (quality trimming at Q25 with fastp, clone calling with MiXCR) and kept in-frame beta chains. Rows with one shared CDR3 protein collapse into an entry with the most common genes and DNA. The V and J calls and clone size are TCRdb's, not the authors'. This sample lists roughly 600,000 distinct CDR3 sequences; roughly 45% were detected once. Clones ranked in the top ten supply 1.7% of the sample.

The data are from a study of post-analysis software for immune sequencing data (dated by TCRdb to between 2015 and 2016). Regarding the complete study: Relapsing-remitting, secondary progressive and progressive-relapsing multiple sclerosis were recorded as disease courses, and subtype annotation was lacking for some patients. The patient repertoires were compared against roughly 12 previously published healthy control repertoires obtained from donors aged 6 to 25 years. A subset of samples was prepared in parallel using single-end sample barcoding, then pooled and co-amplified after Illumina adapter ligation.

Findings and caveats that apply to the study as a whole: Significantly lower normalized Chao1 diversity was found in multiple sclerosis patients than in controls, suggesting substantial peripheral T-cell clonal expansion. The multiple sclerosis patient group was slightly younger than the control group. Strong co-clustering of samples prepared in the same batch was shown by direct clustering with F measure, prompting a batch-effect correction. Significantly higher frequencies in patients than in controls were found for five or six TRBV segments, including TRBV5-6, TRBV5-1 and TRBV20-1.

To demonstrate the VDJtools post-analysis software, the study profiled TCR beta repertoires from the peripheral blood of about a dozen young patients with multiple sclerosis. Multiple sclerosis patients were children and adolescents aged about 6 to 16 years. The CDR3 covers 17 residues, taking in both the cysteine and the phenylalanine. Only CDR3 DNA remains: 51 bases, in frame from the first base. The germline ends are 20 bases apart after V is trimmed by 7 bases and J by 4 bases. Based on the germline V gene (reference sequence), the CDR1 and CDR2 sequences are MNHNY and SVGAGI. The source is a girl aged 10 to 17 with multiple sclerosis. Recombination linked TRBV6-6 to TRBJ1-6, with a weak D call of TRBD1 (5 bases match). Sequenced input: blood. The CDR3 here reads CASMVLAGGGYNSPLHF. The bases are TGTGCCAGCATGGTCCTCGCCGGGGGAGGATATAATTCACCCCTCCACTTT.